These T cell receptor beta chains were read from a single sample in a study of identical twins' blood T cells. TCRdb processed the 5' RACE reads anew with MiXCR; each CDR3 protein has one entry. The sample contains roughly 340,000 distinct CDR3 sequences, about 28% of which appear only once. The specimen sequenced was PBMCs. Every receptor here comes from a woman aged 18 to 55 in good health. Both conserved end residues are part of each CDR3. A D gene is named only where the DNA matches it firmly. Expanded clones are given a class, and other clones once, few, many or no size at all.

cdr3_nt,cdr3_aa,d_call,clone_size,v_call,j_call
TGCGCCAGCAGCCAAACCTCATCTAACTATGGCTACACCTTC,CASSQTSSNYGYTF,-,-,TRBV5-1,TRBJ1-2
TGTGCCAGCAGTGAATACGGGGCTTTGAACACTGAAGCTTTCTTT,CASSEYGALNTEAFF,-,-,TRBV25-1,TRBJ1-1
TGTGCCAGCAAGTTGGGACAGGCTAACACTGAAGCTTTCTTT,CASKLGQANTEAFF,TRBD1,-,TRBV27,TRBJ1-1
TGCGCCAGCAGCTTGGAGGTGGGTTTAGCCCAGTACTTC,CASSLEVGLAQYF,-,-,TRBV5-1,TRBJ2-5
TGCAGTGCCCACGGGTGGGAAAAACTGTTTTTT,CSAHGWEKLFF,-,few,TRBV20-1,TRBJ1-4
TGCGCCAGCAGCTTCGAACTAAAACCCCACGAGCAGTACTTC,CASSFELKPHEQYF,-,-,TRBV5-1,TRBJ2-7
TGCAGTGCTAGAGATACTAGCGGGAGTTCGTCCTACGAGCAGTACTTC,CSARDTSGSSSYEQYF,TRBD2,many,TRBV20-1,TRBJ2-7
TGCAGTGCTAGAGATTCAAGCGGCGGCACAGATACGCAGTATTTT,CSARDSSGGTDTQYF,-,-,TRBV20-1,TRBJ2-3
TGCAGCGCCTTAATTACTGAAGCTTTCTTT,CSALITEAFF,-,-,TRBV29-1,TRBJ1-1
TGCAGCGTTGGGAAGGTCAAATGGGGCACTGAAGCTTTCTTT,CSVGKVKWGTEAFF,-,few,TRBV29-1,TRBJ1-1
TGTGCCAGCAGTTACCGGGCGGGATTCGACGAGCAGTACTTC,CASSYRAGFDEQYF,-,-,TRBV6-2/TRBV6-3,TRBJ2-7
TGTGCCAGTAGTACGTGCCGAGCCCCTGAAGCTTTCTTT,CASSTCRAPEAFF,-,-,TRBV19,TRBJ1-1
TGTGCCAGCAGAGGGCAGCCGAACACCGGGGAGCTGTTTTTT,CASRGQPNTGELFF,-,few,TRBV2,TRBJ2-2
TGTGCCAGCAGTGACGGGATGAACACTGAAGCTTTCTTT,CASSDGMNTEAFF,-,few,TRBV2,TRBJ1-1
TGTGCCAGCAGTCGATTAGCGGGAGTATGGGGCAATGAGCAGTTCTTC,CASSRLAGVWGNEQFF,TRBD2,-,TRBV27,TRBJ2-1
TGCAGTGCTAGCATGGCTAACTATGGCTACACCTTC,CSASMANYGYTF,-,-,TRBV20-1,TRBJ1-2
TGTGCCACCAGCAGGTATTTGACAGGGTTCACTGAAGCTTTCTTT,CATSRYLTGFTEAFF,TRBD1,-,TRBV15,TRBJ1-1
TGTGCCAGCAGCGTGGGACAGGGGATCACTAACTATGGCTACACCTTC,CASSVGQGITNYGYTF,TRBD1,-,TRBV9,TRBJ1-2
TGTGCCAGCAGCCCGTTTAGGGGAACTAACTATGGCTACACCTTC,CASSPFRGTNYGYTF,-,-,TRBV7-9,TRBJ1-2
TGCGCCAGCAGCCAAGGGCCCCGAGAACATGAAGCTTTCTTT,CASSQGPREHEAFF,-,-,TRBV4-3,TRBJ1-1
TGTGCCAGCAGCCGCGAATATCAGGGTCTCCACGAGCAGTACTTC,CASSREYQGLHEQYF,-,-,TRBV11-2,TRBJ2-7
TGTGCCAGCAGTCGCCAGCGGGTCTCCTACAATGAGCAGTTCTTC,CASSRQRVSYNEQFF,-,-,TRBV12-3/TRBV12-4,TRBJ2-1
TGTGCCAGCAGCTTAGTTGGTCCGAACACCGGGGAGCTGTTTTTT,CASSLVGPNTGELFF,-,few,TRBV7-2,TRBJ2-2
TGCGCCAGCAGTCGGGGGGAGATCGCTAACTATGGCTACACCTTC,CASSRGEIANYGYTF,-,-,TRBV5-1,TRBJ1-2
TGTGCCAGCAGACTTGGGGACAGGGTATCCCACGAGCAGTACTTC,CASRLGDRVSHEQYF,TRBD1,few,TRBV6-5,TRBJ2-7
TGTGCCAGCAGCCAAGCGGTCTTCAGTGGCTACACCTTC,CASSQAVFSGYTF,-,few,TRBV14,TRBJ1-2
TGCAGCGTTGAAGGATTCACAGGGCATGGAAATGAGCAGTTCTTC,CSVEGFTGHGNEQFF,-,-,TRBV29-1,TRBJ2-1
TGTGCCAGCAGTTTTCTGGGCAAAACGGCCGAGCAGTACTTC,CASSFLGKTAEQYF,-,-,TRBV27,TRBJ2-7
TGTGCCAGCAGAACAGGGGCTGGCGCTGGCTACACCTTC,CASRTGAGAGYTF,TRBD1,-,TRBV7-9,TRBJ1-2
TGTGCCAGCAGGGAAGGGAGGTTTGGCAATCAGCCCCAGCATTTT,CASREGRFGNQPQHF,-,-,TRBV2,TRBJ1-5
TGTGCCAGCAGCTTAAGAGTAAATCAGCCCCAGCATTTT,CASSLRVNQPQHF,-,-,TRBV7-2,TRBJ1-5
TGTGCCAGCACGGGTCTCACAGATACGCAGTATTTT,CASTGLTDTQYF,-,few,TRBV5-5,TRBJ2-3
TGCGCCAGCAAAGACCCAGGGAATGAAGCTTTCTTT,CASKDPGNEAFF,-,few,TRBV5-1,TRBJ1-1
TGTGCCAGCAGTTACACTAAAGCGGGGACGTCCTACAATGAGCAGTTCTTC,CASSYTKAGTSYNEQFF,TRBD2,few,TRBV6-2/TRBV6-3,TRBJ2-1
TGCAGCGTTGCAGGACAGGGGGTCCACGAGCAGTACTTC,CSVAGQGVHEQYF,TRBD1,few,TRBV29-1,TRBJ2-7
TGCAGTGCTAAGGGACAGGGTAATTCACCCCTCCACTTT,CSAKGQGNSPLHF,TRBD1,few,TRBV20-1,TRBJ1-6
TGTGCCATCAGTGAAGGAAAGCGCTCTAGCACAGATACGCAGTATTTT,CAISEGKRSSTDTQYF,-,-,TRBV10-3,TRBJ2-3
TGTGCCATCAATGTTTCGGGTCGTGCTGGAAACACCATATATTTT,CAINVSGRAGNTIYF,-,few,TRBV10-3,TRBJ1-3
TGCGCCAGCAGGTCGGGGCATCCCGCTGGGAATGAGCAGTTCTTC,CASRSGHPAGNEQFF,-,few,TRBV5-1,TRBJ2-1
TGTGCCAGCAGCGTAGGCGCGATTGACAATGAGCAGTTCTTC,CASSVGAIDNEQFF,-,-,TRBV9,TRBJ2-1
TGCAGCGCTATGAGGGGCTACGGGGAGCTGTTTTTT,CSAMRGYGELFF,-,-,TRBV29-1,TRBJ2-2
TGCAGTGCTAACAGGGGGCGAGGGACCGGGGAGCTGTTTTTT,CSANRGRGTGELFF,TRBD1,-,TRBV20-1,TRBJ2-2